Each of the 14 T cell receptor beta chains below was sequenced from the same sample in a study of blood T cells in healthy people across ages. PCR was performed a second time for about 7 to 11 cycles using a sample-barcoded 5' primer and a J-beta primer mix. One entry per CDR3 protein results from TCRdb running MiXCR on the 5' RACE reads. The sample records over 600,000 distinct CDR3 sequences, approximately 40% being singletons. Sequencing used blood. These TCRs come from a man at least 80 years old in good health.

This clonotype was observed a handful of times. The rearrangement uses TRBV6-2 or TRBV6-3 and TRBJ2-3, with 7 bases identical to TRBD2. The V gene's germline CDR1 is MNHEY and CDR2 SVGEGT. CDR3 size: 14 residues. With V trimmed by 10 bases and J by 1 base, 8 bases remained unmatched. The DNA of the CDR3 is TGTGCCACCGGGGGAGGGGTCCGCACAGATACGCAGTATTTT. Translation gives CATGGGVRTDTQYF.

Only a few counts were recorded for this clonotype. This sequence joins TRBV27 and TRBJ2-3; D may be TRBD1 or TRBD2 (6 bases each). Trimming left V 5 bases short and J 0 bases short, with 12 bases between. Germline V lookup: CDR1 MNHEY, CDR2 SMNVEV (reference sequence). This CDR3 spans 15 amino acids. The CDR3 spells CASSRGTYSTDTQYF. The CDR3 DNA sequence: TGTGCCAGCAGTAGGGGGACTTATAGCACAGATACGCAGTATTTT.

In this sample, this clonotype turned up many times. The chain couples TRBV6-5 to TRBJ2-5, with 8 bases fitting TRBD1. CDR1 is MNHEY and CDR2 is SVGAGI in the germline V gene. V trimming: 0 bases; J trimming: 11 bases; junction bases outside the gene matches: 14. This CDR3 has 16 amino acids. The CDR3 reads CASSYSGRGRPQEQYF. The DNA of the CDR3 is TGTGCCAGCAGTTACTCGGGCAGGGGGCGACCCCAGGAGCAGTACTTC.

The chain couples TRBV29-1 to TRBJ1-2; 7 bases are a match to TRBD1. Unmatched junction bases numbered 1, after V lost 6 bases and J lost 6 bases. The CDR3 is 10 residues long. Germline V gene sequence: CDR1 SQVTM, CDR2 ANQGSEA. The CDR3 DNA reads as TGCAGCGTCAGGGGGAATGGCTACACCTTC. Encoded protein: CSVRGNGYTF. Supplemented by reference TRBV29-1 and TRBJ1-2, the full variable domain reads SAVISQKPSRDICQRGTSLTIQCQVDSQVTMMFWYRQQPGQSLTLIATANQGSEATYESGFVIDKFPISRPNLTFSTLTVSNMSPEDSSIYLCSVRGNGYTFGSGTRLTVV.

This clonotype was seen only a few times. This sequence joins TRBV5-5 and TRBJ2-5; D assignment may be TRBD1 or TRBD2 (5 bases each). CDR1 is SGHKS and CDR2 is YYEKEE in the germline V gene (reference sequence). The CDR3 has 14 amino acids. V lost 4 bases to trimming and J lost 1 base, with 11 bases between them. This chain's CDR3 is CASSTGLFQETQYF. The CDR3 DNA sequence: TGTGCCAGCAGCACAGGACTGTTCCAAGAGACCCAGTACTTC.

V gene TRBV7-2 combines with J gene TRBJ2-2; TRBD2 matches 8 bases. J was trimmed by 4 bases and V by 5 bases; bases with no gene match: 6. CDR3 length equals 15 residues. Germline values: CDR1 SGHTA, CDR2 FQGNSA. The CDR3 loop reads CASSPPGLGTGELFF. In DNA form, the CDR3 reads TGTGCCAGCAGCCCGCCGGGACTAGGCACCGGGGAGCTGTTTTTT.

Notes on this clonotype: This may be a read error, as it is one base from a much larger clone. In DNA, the CDR3 is TGCAGCGTGGATTACAGGGCAACCCAAGAGACCCAGTTCTTC. Translating gives CSVDYRATQETQFF. This rearrangement joins TRBV29-1 to TRBJ2-5, with D possibly matching TRBD1 (6 bases). The J call may be mistaken, given a closer DNA end match to TRBJ2-1. The CDR3 totals 14 residues. The germline CDR1 and CDR2 sequences are SQVTM and ANQGSEA.

The chain links TRBV9 to TRBJ2-1; 7 nucleotides align to TRBD2. The CDR3 is 16 residues long. After removal of 0 bases from V and 9 bases from J, the junction contained 12 bases not matched to a gene. CDR1 is SGDLS, CDR2 YYNGEE, per germline. CDR3 loop: CASSVVTGSGGGEQFF. CDR3 bases: TGTGCCAGCAGCGTAGTAACTGGATCGGGAGGCGGTGAGCAGTTCTTC. The variable domain in full, completed from reference TRBV9 and TRBJ2-1, reads DSGVTQTPKHLITATGQRVTLRCSPRSGDLSVYWYQQSLDQGLQFLIQYYNGEERAKGNILERFSAQQFPDLHSELNLSSLELGDSALYFCASSVVTGSGGGEQFFGPGTRLTVL.

This clonotype was detected a few times. V gene TRBV9 combines with J gene TRBJ2-1; TRBD2 agrees at 14 bases. The V gene's germline CDR1 is SGDLS and CDR2 YYNGEE. V lost 3 bases and J lost 6; bases outside the gene matches: 5. The CDR3 is made up of 16 amino acids. CDR3 sequence: CASSARLAGGPNEQFF. CDR3 nucleotide sequence: TGTGCCAGCAGCGCAAGACTAGCGGGGGGGCCCAATGAGCAGTTCTTC.

The V call is TRBV19, the J call TRBJ2-4, with D possibly being TRBD1 (5 bases). Germline CDR1 reads LNHDA; CDR2 reads SQIVND (reference sequence). The CDR3 extends over 13 amino acids. V shed 0 bases and J shed 8 bases, with 8 bases lying between them. In DNA, the CDR3 is TGTGCCAGTAGTATAGAGGACATGCACATTCAGTACTTC. Translating gives CASSIEDMHIQYF.

This clonotype was seen ten or more times. The genes are TRBV4-3 and TRBJ1-6, with D tentatively TRBD1 (6 bases). Germline values: CDR1 LGHNA, CDR2 YSLEER. CDR3 length equals 16 residues. V was trimmed by 3 bases and J by 8 bases, leaving 17 bases between them. The CDR3 loop is CASSQRNDRLYSPLHF. The CDR3, as DNA: TGCGCCAGCAGCCAGAGAAACGACAGGTTATATTCACCCCTCCACTTT.

This sequence joins TRBV29-1 and TRBJ2-1, with 7 bases that match TRBD1. J gave up 8 bases and V 8 bases, and 15 bases lay outside the gene matches. Germline V gene data show CDR1 as SQVTM and CDR2 as ANQGSEA. CDR3 length equals 14 residues. The CDR3: CSFEGQLFYDEQFF. The CDR3 DNA follows: TGCAGCTTCGAGGGACAGCTCTTTTACGATGAGCAGTTCTTC.

The V and J genes are TRBV20-1 and TRBJ2-3; TRBD2 matches 7 bases. The CDR3 has 16 residues. J was trimmed by 0 bases and V by 5 bases; bases with no gene match: 11. Germline CDR1 and CDR2: DFQATT and SNEGSKA (reference sequence). CDR3 amino acids: CSAPQGRDYSTDTQYF. The CDR3 region has the DNA TGCAGTGCTCCCCAGGGTCGGGACTACAGCACAGATACGCAGTATTTT.

This clonotype was counted once. This sequence joins TRBV6-2 or TRBV6-3 and TRBJ2-2; D is unclear. CDR1 and CDR2 from the germline V gene are MNHEY and SVGEGT. CDR3 length: 13 amino acids. Trimming took off 8 bases at V and 1 base at J, with 8 bases between the two ends. The CDR3 DNA is TGTGCCAGCTCCTGGGTGAACACCGGGGAGCTGTTTTTT. Translated: CASSWVNTGELFF.